Included here is one T cell receptor (beta chain) sequence, with context. Libraries were prepared by immunoSEQ multiplex PCR; TCRdb keeps only in-frame clonotypes and omits some of them. The table has under 50,000 clones, just under 95% seen once. This CDR3 is 15 amino acids long. CDR1 and CDR2 from the germline V gene are LGHNA and YNFKEQ. V lost 0 bases, J lost 3 bases, and 4 bases stayed unmatched. This sample was included in a study of T cell changes during pregnancy in multiple sclerosis. The rearrangement uses TRBV4-2 and TRBJ2-7; 8 nucleotides align to TRBD2. The sequences come from CD8+ T cells from peripheral blood mononuclear cells, collected in the first trimester of pregnancy. This receptor was identified in a female donor with multiple sclerosis, enrolled in a pregnancy study. The CDR3 bases are TGTGCCAGCAGCCAAGATGTCAGCGGGAGCTACGAGCAGTACTTC. Its protein is CASSQDVSGSYEQYF.